This is a list of T cell receptor beta chains from one sample in a study of beta chain features in type 1 diabetes. The table came from immunoSEQ multiplex PCR; TCRdb's copy has only in-frame clones and leaves some out. This sample has 350,000 to 400,000 clones, with approximately 15% found just once. Sequencing was done on a sample of naive CD4+ T cells from blood. Receptor source: a woman under 30 in good health. CDR3s leave out the opening cysteine and the closing phenylalanine or tryptophan. The order of the fields is J gene, V gene, D gene, CDR3 protein. A D gene is named only where the DNA matches it firmly.

>TRBJ2-3|TRBV5-1|TRBD1
ASSLDRGSTDTQY
>TRBJ2-7|TRBV7-9|-
ASSFVLREQY
>TRBJ2-6|TRBV30|-
AWTGAGANVLT
>TRBJ2-2|TRBV4-3|TRBD2
ASSQPGLAGSTGELF
>TRBJ1-2|TRBV5-1|TRBD1
ASSSGQGVGYGYT
>TRBJ1-2|TRBV6-6|-
ASSYSKAGYGYT
>TRBJ2-1|TRBV7-2|TRBD2
ASTFSGRAGNEQF
>TRBJ1-1|TRBV18|TRBD1
ASSPDRVNTEAF
>TRBJ2-7|TRBV5-6|-
ASSLQVPYEQY
>TRBJ1-4|TRBV28|-
ASSTLMDKATNEKLF
>TRBJ2-1|TRBV7-3|-
ASSPDSLNEQF